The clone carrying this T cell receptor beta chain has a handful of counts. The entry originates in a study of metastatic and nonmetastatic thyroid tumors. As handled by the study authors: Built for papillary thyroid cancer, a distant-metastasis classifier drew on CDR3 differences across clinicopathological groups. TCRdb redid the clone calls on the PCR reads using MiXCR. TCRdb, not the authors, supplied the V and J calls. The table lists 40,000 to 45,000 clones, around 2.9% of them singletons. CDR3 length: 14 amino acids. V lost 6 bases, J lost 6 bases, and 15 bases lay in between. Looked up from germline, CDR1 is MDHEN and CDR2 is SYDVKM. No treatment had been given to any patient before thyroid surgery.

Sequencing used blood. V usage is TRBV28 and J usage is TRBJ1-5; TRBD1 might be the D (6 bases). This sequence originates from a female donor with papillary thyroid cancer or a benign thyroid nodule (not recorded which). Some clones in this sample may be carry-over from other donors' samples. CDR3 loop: CASRPFGGSQPQHF. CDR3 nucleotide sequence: TGTGCCAGCAGGCCCTTCGGGGGCAGTCAGCCCCAGCATTTT.